This T cell receptor beta chain was sequenced in a study of T cells in Graves' hyperthyroidism and ophthalmopathy. Regarding the study as a whole: Most clonotypes expanded in thyroid above 0.001 were likewise present in blood. By a 13 V-J model, ophthalmopathy was set apart from stable hyperthyroidism.

Amplification of TCR beta CDR3 regions used RNA as the template. TCR CDR3 underwent first-round RT-PCR with the HTBI primer set. TCRdb called the multiplex PCR reads again in MiXCR, with one record for every CDR3 protein. The table records 95,000 to 100,000 distinct CDR3 sequences, over 50% of them present only once. No ophthalmopathy progression within 18 months constituted stable Graves' hyperthyroidism. Recently diagnosed hyperthyroidism of less than 2 months' duration affected patients aged 18 to 65. At least ten counts were recorded for this clonotype. As yet, its antigen is unknown. The CDR3 loop spans 14 amino acids. Trimming stripped 5 bases from V and 3 bases from J, with 14 bases between. Germline V gene lookup returns CDR1 LNHDA and CDR2 SQIVND (reference sequence).

The receptor's source is a woman in her thirties or forties with Graves' hyperthyroidism. Sequencing was done on a sample of blood. V and J are TRBV19 and TRBJ2-7; D possibly corresponds to TRBD1 (6 bases). The CDR3 protein is CASSPRWTDYEQYF. CDR3 sequence (DNA): TGTGCCAGTAGTCCCCGATGGACAGACTACGAGCAGTACTTC.